The 16 T cell receptor beta chains reported below all come from one sample, sequenced in a study of shared T cell receptors in the human thymus. Sequencing used immunoSEQ multiplex PCR; TCRdb keeps in-frame clones, though not all of them. Of 600,000 or so clones in the sample, approximately 89% were seen once. The data were also submitted as part of a second study, on human thymus T cells.

Sequenced: thymocytes. Receptors originate from a boy younger than two with a congenital heart defect.

The V and J genes are TRBV30 and TRBJ1-5; 7 bases agree with TRBD1. Per germline, CDR1 GTSNPN and CDR2 SVGIG (reference sequence). With 4 bases clipped from V and 4 bases from J, the junction kept 7 bases outside the gene matches. CDR3 length: 14 residues. The DNA for the CDR3 is TGTGCCTGGAAAGACAGGGCTCTGAATCAGCCCCAGCATTTT. This gives the protein CAWKDRALNQPQHF. The whole variable domain, filled in from reference TRBV30 and TRBJ1-5, reads SQTIHQWPATLVQPVGSPLSLECTVEGTSNPNLYWYRQAAGRGLQLLFYSVGIGQISSEVPQNLSASRPQDRQFILSSKKLLLSDSGFYLCAWKDRALNQPQHFGDGTRLSIL.

A word on this clone: Within the sample, other DNA sequences also encode this same CDR3. The chain carries TRBV2 and TRBJ1-1; D gene unclear. This CDR3 comprises 13 residues. CDR1 and CDR2 from the germline V gene are SNHLY and FYNNEI. The V gene lost 3 bases and the J gene lost 1 base, with 6 bases spanning the gap. The CDR3 coding sequence is TGTGCCAGCAGTGAGGGCCGGAACACTGAAGCTTTCTTT. Its protein product is CASSEGRNTEAFF.

The V gene is TRBV28, the J gene TRBJ2-7, with TRBD1 identical over 8 bases. CDR3 size: 15 residues. The germline V gene encodes CDR1 MDHEN and CDR2 SYDVKM. J gave up 0 bases and V 6 bases, and 7 bases lay outside the gene matches. CDR3 protein: CASSPGQGNSYEQYF. The DNA of the CDR3 is TGTGCCAGCAGCCCAGGACAGGGAAACTCCTACGAGCAGTACTTC. Looking up the rest from reference TRBV28 and TRBJ2-7 gives the full variable domain: DVKVTQSSRYLVKRTGEKVFLECVQDMDHENMFWYRQDPGLGLRLIYFSYDVKMKEKGDIPEGYSVSREKKERFSLILESASTNQTSMYLCASSPGQGNSYEQYFGPGTRLTVT.

The chain recombines TRBV6-5 with TRBJ1-3; no definite D call. V was trimmed by 0 bases and J by 0 bases, leaving 9 bases between them. This CDR3 has 16 residues. CDR1 is MNHEY, CDR2 SVGAGI, per germline. The CDR3 is CASSYSQELSGNTIYF. The CDR3 region has the DNA TGTGCCAGCAGTTACTCGCAGGAACTCTCTGGAAACACCATATATTTT.

This clone was detected only once. The CDR3 is CASSGGTENYGYTF. The DNA for the CDR3 is TGTGCCAGCAGTGGAGGGACCGAGAACTATGGCTACACCTTC. The V and J genes are TRBV28 and TRBJ1-2; tentatively, D is TRBD1 (5 bases). This CDR3 has 14 residues. The V gene's germline CDR1 is MDHEN and CDR2 SYDVKM. V was shortened by 5 bases and J by 2 bases, with 12 bases between the two germline ends.

J is TRBJ1-2 and V is TRBV19, with TRBD1 as a possible D gene (6 bases). CDR1 and CDR2 (germline): LNHDA, SQIVND (reference sequence). Trimming left V 10 bases short and J 4 bases short, with 19 bases between. The CDR3 loop spans 14 amino acids. The CDR3 DNA follows: TGTGCCACCCCGGTGGGGGCAGAACCCTATGGCTACACCTTC. It specifies CATPVGAEPYGYTF.

The rearrangement links TRBV2 to TRBJ2-7; possibly TRBD1 for D (5 bases). Germline V lookup: CDR1 SNHLY, CDR2 FYNNEI. Trimming removed 5 bases at V and 5 bases at J, with 13 bases between. This CDR3 has 13 amino acids. For the CDR3, the DNA is TGTGCCAGCAGTCCTCAGGGAACCCACGAGCAGTACTTC. The encoded protein is CASSPQGTHEQYF.

CDR3 region: CAGHPVQAGEKLFF. Here the CDR3 DNA reads TGTGCCGGCCATCCCGTCCAAGCGGGTGAAAAACTGTTTTTT. V usage is TRBV2 and J usage is TRBJ1-4; unclear D gene. Trimming took off 11 bases at V and 7 bases at J, with 20 bases between the two ends. The germline gives CDR1 SNHLY, CDR2 FYNNEI. This CDR3 comprises 14 residues.

J is TRBJ2-1 and V is TRBV6-4; perhaps TRBD2 as D (5 bases). CDR1 and CDR2 from the germline V gene are MRHNA and SNTAGT. The CDR3 length is 15 residues. V lost 3 bases, J lost 6 bases, and 15 bases lay in between. In nucleotides, the CDR3 is TGTGCCAGCAGTGAAGACTATGGAGCTTCCAATGAGCAGTTCTTC. Translating it yields CASSEDYGASNEQFF.

The V call is TRBV28, the J call TRBJ2-1; TRBD1 matches at 7 bases. This CDR3 comprises 16 residues. V trimming: 6 bases; J trimming: 14 bases; junction bases outside the gene matches: 22. The V gene's germline CDR1 is MDHEN and CDR2 SYDVKM. CDR3 sequence reads: CASSSTRQGGPLAKFF. The DNA for the CDR3 is TGTGCCAGCAGCTCCACACGACAGGGTGGCCCACTGGCGAAGTTCTTC.

The V gene is TRBV28, the J gene TRBJ1-1; 8 nucleotides agree with TRBD1. Germline loops: CDR1 MDHEN, CDR2 SYDVKM. The CDR3 has 16 residues. The J segment lost 2 bases and the V segment lost 2 bases, leaving 7 bases of the junction unmatched. CDR3 nucleotides: TGTGCCAGCAGTTTAAGCCCGGGACAGGATAACACTGAAGCTTTCTTT. Translation gives CASSLSPGQDNTEAFF.

The sample holds one count of this clone. The V and J genes are TRBV5-1 and TRBJ2-2, with D maybe TRBD1 (6 bases). The CDR3 length is 20 residues. Germline V gene data show CDR1 as SGHRS and CDR2 as YFSETQ. With 0 bases removed from V and 3 bases from J, the gap between germline ends came to 24 bases. The CDR3, as DNA: TGCGCCAGCAGCTTGGCCCCTTTAGGACGAGGGCACAGGGACACCGGGGAGCTGTTTTTT. Translating gives CASSLAPLGRGHRDTGELFF.

The chain uses TRBV7-2 and TRBJ2-7; tentative D call: TRBD1 (5 bases). Germline V gene sequence: CDR1 SGHTA, CDR2 FQGNSA. The V gene lost 5 bases and the J gene lost 3 bases, with 8 bases spanning the gap. This CDR3 has 12 residues. CDR3 bases: TGTGCCAGCAGCGTAACAGGCTACGAGCAGTACTTC. Protein sequence: CASSVTGYEQYF.

The CDR3: CASKQQGRKNSPLHF. The CDR3 nucleotides are TGTGCCAGCAAACAACAGGGAAGGAAGAATTCACCCCTCCACTTT. The chain links TRBV6-6 to TRBJ1-6; possible D gene TRBD1, 6 bases. V dropped 7 bases and J dropped 7 bases, with 17 bases sitting between them. The CDR3 runs 15 residues. CDR1 and CDR2 (germline): MNHNY, SVGAGI (reference sequence).

Only a few counts were recorded for this clone. This chain uses TRBV5-1 with TRBJ2-7, with 7 bases that match TRBD1. The CDR3 is made up of 13 amino acids. The germline V gene has CDR1 SGHRS and CDR2 YFSETQ. V dropped 4 bases and J dropped 6; count of bases not matched to a gene: 7. CDR3 residues: CASSKGQLVEQYF. Written as DNA, the CDR3 is TGCGCCAGCAGCAAGGGACAGCTCGTCGAGCAGTACTTC.

The chain recombines TRBV5-8 with TRBJ1-2; TRBD1 aligns across 12 bases. Germline assignment: CDR1 SGHTS and CDR2 YDEGEE. This CDR3 comprises 15 residues. Trimming cost V 5 bases and J 5 bases; bases outside gene matches: 7. CDR3 nucleotide sequence: TGTGCCAGCAGGGGACAGGGGGCGTGGGTATATGGCTACACCTTC. Encoded protein: CASRGQGAWVYGYTF.